The T cell receptor beta chain under discussion was sequenced for a study of T cells in Graves' hyperthyroidism and ophthalmopathy. TCR beta CDR3 sequences were amplified from RNA transcripts. Primed by the HTBI set, a first-round RT-PCR was run on the TCR CDR3. TCRdb re-analysed the multiplex PCR reads in MiXCR, keeping a single row per CDR3 protein. Of roughly 290,000 distinct CDR3 sequences listed, around 13% are singletons. This clonotype has at least ten counts. The antigen is not known. Diagnosis rested on symptoms, serum thyroxine and TRAb, thyroid ultrasound, and orbital computed tomography. V lost 1 base and J lost 1, with 16 bases in between. This CDR3 region has 17 residues. CDR1 and CDR2 from the germline V gene are SGHDN and FVKESK. Study-level points and caveats: Stable hyperthyroidism and ophthalmopathy were separated using 13 V-J signatures. Progression to ophthalmopathy was predicted a median of about 6.6 months early. Most thyroid-expanded clonotypes above 0.001 were also found in blood.

This TCR derives from a woman between 40 and 50 years old with Graves' hyperthyroidism. The specimen sequenced was blood. The chain recombines TRBV14 with TRBJ1-1, with a weak D call TRBD1 (6 bases). CDR3 amino acids: CASSQVGRQVKNTEAFF. CDR3 sequence (DNA): TGTGCCAGCAGCCAAGTGGGCAGACAGGTAAAGAACACTGAAGCTTTCTTT.